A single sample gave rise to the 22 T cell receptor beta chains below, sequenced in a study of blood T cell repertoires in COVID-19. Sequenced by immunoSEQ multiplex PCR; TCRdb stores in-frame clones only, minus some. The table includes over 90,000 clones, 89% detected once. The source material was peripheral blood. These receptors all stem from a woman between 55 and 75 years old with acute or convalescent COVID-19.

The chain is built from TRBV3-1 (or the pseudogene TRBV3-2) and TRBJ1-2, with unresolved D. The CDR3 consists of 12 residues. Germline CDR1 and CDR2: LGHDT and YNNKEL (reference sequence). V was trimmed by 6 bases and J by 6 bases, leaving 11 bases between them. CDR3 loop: CASSRHEDGYTF. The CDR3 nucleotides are TGTGCCAGCAGTCGCCACGAGGATGGCTACACCTTC.

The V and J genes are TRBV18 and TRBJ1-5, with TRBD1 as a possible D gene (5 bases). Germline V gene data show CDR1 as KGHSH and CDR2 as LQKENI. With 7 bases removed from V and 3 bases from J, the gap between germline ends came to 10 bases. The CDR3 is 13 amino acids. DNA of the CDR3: TGTGCCAGCTTGGCAGGGCACAATCAGCCCCAGCATTTT. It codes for CASLAGHNQPQHF.

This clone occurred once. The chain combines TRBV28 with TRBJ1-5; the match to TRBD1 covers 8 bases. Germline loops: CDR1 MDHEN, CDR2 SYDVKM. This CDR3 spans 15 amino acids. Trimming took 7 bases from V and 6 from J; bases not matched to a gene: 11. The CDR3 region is CASNRPGQEVQPQHF. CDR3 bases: TGTGCCAGCAACCGCCCGGGACAGGAGGTTCAGCCCCAGCATTTT.

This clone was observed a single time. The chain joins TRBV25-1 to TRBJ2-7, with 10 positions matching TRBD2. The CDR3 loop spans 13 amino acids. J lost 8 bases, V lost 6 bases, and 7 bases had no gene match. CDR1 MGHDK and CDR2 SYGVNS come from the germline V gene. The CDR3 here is CASRSSGSQKQYV. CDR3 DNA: TGTGCCAGCAGGTCTAGCGGGAGTCAAAAGCAGTACGTC.

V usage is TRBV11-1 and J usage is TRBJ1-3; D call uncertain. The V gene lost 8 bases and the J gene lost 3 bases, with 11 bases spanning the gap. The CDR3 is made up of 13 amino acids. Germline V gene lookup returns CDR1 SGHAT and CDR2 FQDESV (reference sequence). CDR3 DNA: TGTGCCAGCTGGGCTGCAAGTGGAAACACCATATATTTT. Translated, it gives CASWAASGNTIYF.

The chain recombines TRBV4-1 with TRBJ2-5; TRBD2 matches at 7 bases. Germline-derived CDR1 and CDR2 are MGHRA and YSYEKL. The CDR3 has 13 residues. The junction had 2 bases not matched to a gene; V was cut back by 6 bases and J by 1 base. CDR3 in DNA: TGCGCCAGCAGTCGACTAGCCCAAGAGACCCAGTACTTC. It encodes CASSRLAQETQYF.

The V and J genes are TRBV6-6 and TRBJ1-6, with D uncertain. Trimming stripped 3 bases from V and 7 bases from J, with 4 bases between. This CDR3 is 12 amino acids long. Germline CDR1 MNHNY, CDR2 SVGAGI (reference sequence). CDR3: CASSYVNSPLHF. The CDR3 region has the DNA TGTGCCAGCAGTTATGTAAATTCACCCCTCCACTTT.

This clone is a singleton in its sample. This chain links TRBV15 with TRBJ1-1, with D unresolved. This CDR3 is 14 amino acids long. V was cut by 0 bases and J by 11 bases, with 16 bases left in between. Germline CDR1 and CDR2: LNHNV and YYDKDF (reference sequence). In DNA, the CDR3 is TGTGCCACCAGCAGAGATAATGGCCGGATGGAGGCTTTCTTT. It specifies CATSRDNGRMEAFF.

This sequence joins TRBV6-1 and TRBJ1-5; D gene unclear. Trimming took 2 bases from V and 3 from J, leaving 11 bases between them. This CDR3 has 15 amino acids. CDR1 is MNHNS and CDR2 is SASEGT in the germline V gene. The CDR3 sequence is CASSERRRDNQPQHF. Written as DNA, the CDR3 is TGTGCCAGCAGTGAACGGCGGCGGGACAATCAGCCCCAGCATTTT.

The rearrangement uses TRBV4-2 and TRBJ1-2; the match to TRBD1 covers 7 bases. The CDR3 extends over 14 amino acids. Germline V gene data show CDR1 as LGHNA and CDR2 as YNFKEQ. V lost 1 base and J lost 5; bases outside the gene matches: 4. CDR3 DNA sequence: TGTGCCAGCAGCCAAGGGGGGACAGATTATGGCTACACCTTC. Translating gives CASSQGGTDYGYTF.

CDR3 sequence reads: CASSEAGGYMNTEAFF. As DNA, the CDR3 is TGTGCCAGCAGTGAAGCTGGGGGGTACATGAACACTGAAGCTTTCTTT. V usage is TRBV6-1 and J usage is TRBJ1-1, with D perhaps matching TRBD1 (5 bases). This CDR3 comprises 16 residues. CDR1 and CDR2 from the germline V gene are MNHNS and SASEGT. Trimming pared 0 bases from V and 0 bases from J, leaving 11 bases between.

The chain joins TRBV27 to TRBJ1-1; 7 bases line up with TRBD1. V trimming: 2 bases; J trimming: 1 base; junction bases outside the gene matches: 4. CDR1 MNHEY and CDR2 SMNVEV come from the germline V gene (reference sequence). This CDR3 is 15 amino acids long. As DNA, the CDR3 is TGTGCCAGCAGTTTAAGGGCAGGGGGGAACACTGAAGCTTTCTTT. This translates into CASSLRAGGNTEAFF.

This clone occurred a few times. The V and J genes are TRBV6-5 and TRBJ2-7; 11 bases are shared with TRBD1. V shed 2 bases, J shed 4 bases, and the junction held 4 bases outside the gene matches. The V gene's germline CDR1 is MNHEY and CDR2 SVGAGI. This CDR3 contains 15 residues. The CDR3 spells CASSYRDRGIYEQYF. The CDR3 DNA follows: TGTGCCAGCAGTTACCGGGACAGGGGGATTTACGAGCAGTACTTC.

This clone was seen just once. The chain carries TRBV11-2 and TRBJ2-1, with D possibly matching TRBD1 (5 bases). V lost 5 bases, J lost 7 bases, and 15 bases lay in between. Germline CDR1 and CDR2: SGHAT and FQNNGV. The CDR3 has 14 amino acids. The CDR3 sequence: CASSHLDILNEQFF. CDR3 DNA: TGTGCCAGCAGCCATTTGGACATCCTGAATGAGCAGTTCTTC. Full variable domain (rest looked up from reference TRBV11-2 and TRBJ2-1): EAGVAQSPRYKIIEKRQSVAFWCNPISGHATLYWYQQILGQGPKLLIQFQNNGVVDDSQLPKDRFSAERLKGVDSTLKIQPAKLEDSAVYLCASSHLDILNEQFFGPGTRLTVL.

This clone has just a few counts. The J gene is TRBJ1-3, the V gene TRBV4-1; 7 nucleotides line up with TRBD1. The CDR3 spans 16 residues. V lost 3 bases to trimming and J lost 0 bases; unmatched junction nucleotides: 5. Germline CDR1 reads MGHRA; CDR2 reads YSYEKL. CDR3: CASSHFGTASGNTIYF. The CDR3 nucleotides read TGCGCCAGCAGCCATTTTGGGACAGCCTCTGGAAACACCATATATTTT.

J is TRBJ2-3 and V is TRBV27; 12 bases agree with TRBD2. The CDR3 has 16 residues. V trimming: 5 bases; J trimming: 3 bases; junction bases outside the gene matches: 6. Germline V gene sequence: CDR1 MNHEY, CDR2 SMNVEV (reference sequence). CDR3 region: CASSPWTSGITDTQYF. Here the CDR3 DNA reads TGTGCCAGCAGTCCCTGGACTAGCGGGATAACAGATACGCAGTATTTT.

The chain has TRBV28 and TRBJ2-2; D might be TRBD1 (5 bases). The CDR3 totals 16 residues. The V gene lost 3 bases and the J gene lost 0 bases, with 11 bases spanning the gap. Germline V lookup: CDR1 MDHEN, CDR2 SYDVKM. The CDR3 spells CASSFGPGTNTGELFF. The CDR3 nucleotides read TGTGCCAGCAGTTTTGGACCAGGGACGAACACCGGGGAGCTGTTTTTT.

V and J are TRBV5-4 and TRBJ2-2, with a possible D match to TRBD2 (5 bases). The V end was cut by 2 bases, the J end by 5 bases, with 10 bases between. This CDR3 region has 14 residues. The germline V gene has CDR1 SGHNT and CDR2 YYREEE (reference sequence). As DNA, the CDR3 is TGTGCCAGCAGCTTTAGCGAGCGAACCGGGGAGCTGTTTTTT. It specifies CASSFSERTGELFF.

This chain's CDR3 is CASRPSDRVRGYTF. The CDR3 region has the DNA TGTGCCAGCCGGCCCTCGGACAGGGTGCGCGGCTACACCTTC. This sequence joins TRBV19 and TRBJ1-2; 8 bases fit TRBD1. This CDR3 has 14 residues. V dropped 9 bases and J dropped 8; count of bases not matched to a gene: 14. Per the germline V gene, CDR1 is LNHDA and CDR2 is SQIVND (reference sequence).

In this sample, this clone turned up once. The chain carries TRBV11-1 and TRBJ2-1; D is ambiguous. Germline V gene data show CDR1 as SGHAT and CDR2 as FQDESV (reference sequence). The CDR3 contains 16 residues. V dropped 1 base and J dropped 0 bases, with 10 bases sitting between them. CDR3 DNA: TGTGCCAGCAGCTTAGAATCCTCTAGCTCCTACAATGAGCAGTTCTTC. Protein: CASSLESSSSYNEQFF.

CDR3 region: CASSARQGHSGNTIYF. DNA for the CDR3: TGTGCCAGTAGTGCCCGACAGGGGCACTCTGGAAACACCATATATTTT. The V call is TRBV19, the J call TRBJ1-3; 8 nucleotides agree with TRBD1. Trimming took 5 bases from V and 0 from J; bases not matched to a gene: 6. This CDR3 spans 16 amino acids. Germline lookup yields CDR1 LNHDA and CDR2 SQIVND (reference sequence).

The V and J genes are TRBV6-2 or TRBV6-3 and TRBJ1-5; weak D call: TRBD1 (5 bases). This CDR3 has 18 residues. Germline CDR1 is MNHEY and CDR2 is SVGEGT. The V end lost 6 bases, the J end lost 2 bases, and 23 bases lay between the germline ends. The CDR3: CASSQRGTLSQGNQPQHF. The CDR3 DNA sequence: TGTGCCAGCAGCCAAAGGGGTACTCTATCCCAGGGCAATCAGCCCCAGCATTTT.